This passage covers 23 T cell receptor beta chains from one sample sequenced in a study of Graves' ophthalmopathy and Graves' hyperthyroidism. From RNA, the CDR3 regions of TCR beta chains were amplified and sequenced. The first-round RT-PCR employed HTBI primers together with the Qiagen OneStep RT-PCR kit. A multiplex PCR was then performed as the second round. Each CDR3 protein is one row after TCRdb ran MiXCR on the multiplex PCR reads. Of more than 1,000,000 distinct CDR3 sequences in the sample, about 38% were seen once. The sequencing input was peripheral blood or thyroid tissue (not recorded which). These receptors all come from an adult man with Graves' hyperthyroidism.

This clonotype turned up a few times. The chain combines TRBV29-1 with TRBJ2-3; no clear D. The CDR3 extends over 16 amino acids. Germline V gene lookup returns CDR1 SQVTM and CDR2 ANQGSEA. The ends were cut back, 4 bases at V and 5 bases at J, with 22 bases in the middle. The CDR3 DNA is TGCAGCGTTGTCGTTCGGGTCCCTAAATCTGAAGATACGCAGTATTTT. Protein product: CSVVVRVPKSEDTQYF.

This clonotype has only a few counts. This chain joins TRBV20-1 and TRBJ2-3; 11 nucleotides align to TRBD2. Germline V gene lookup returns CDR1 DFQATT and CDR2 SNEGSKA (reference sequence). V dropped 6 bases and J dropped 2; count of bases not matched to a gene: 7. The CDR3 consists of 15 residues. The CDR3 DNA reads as TGCAGTGCCAACAGACTAGCGGGACTCACAGATACGCAGTATTTT. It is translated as CSANRLAGLTDTQYF.

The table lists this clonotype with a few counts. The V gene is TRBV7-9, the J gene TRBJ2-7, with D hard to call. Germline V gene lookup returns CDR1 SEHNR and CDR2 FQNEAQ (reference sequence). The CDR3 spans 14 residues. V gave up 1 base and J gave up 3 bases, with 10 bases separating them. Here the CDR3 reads CASSLVGDNYEQYF. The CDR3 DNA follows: TGTGCCAGCAGCTTAGTAGGAGATAACTACGAGCAGTACTTC.

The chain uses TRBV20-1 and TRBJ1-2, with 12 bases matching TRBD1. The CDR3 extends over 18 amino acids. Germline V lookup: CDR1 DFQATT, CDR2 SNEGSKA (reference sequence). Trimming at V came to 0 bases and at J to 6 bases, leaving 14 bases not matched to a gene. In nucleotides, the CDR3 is TGCAGTGCTAGAGATTTCGGGACAGGGGGCCAACGTAGGGATGGCTACACCTTC. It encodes CSARDFGTGGQRRDGYTF.

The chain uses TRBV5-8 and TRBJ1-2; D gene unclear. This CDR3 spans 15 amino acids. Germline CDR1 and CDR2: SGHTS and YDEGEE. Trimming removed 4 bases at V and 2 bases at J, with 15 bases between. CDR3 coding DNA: TGTGCCAGCAGCCCGTGGGGTGAGGAAAACTATGGCTACACCTTC. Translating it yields CASSPWGEENYGYTF.

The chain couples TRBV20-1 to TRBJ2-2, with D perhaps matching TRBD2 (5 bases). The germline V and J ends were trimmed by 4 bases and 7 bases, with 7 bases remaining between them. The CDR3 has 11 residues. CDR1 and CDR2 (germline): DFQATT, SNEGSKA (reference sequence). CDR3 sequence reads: CSAKRGGELFF. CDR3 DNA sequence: TGCAGTGCTAAACGGGGCGGGGAGCTGTTTTTT.

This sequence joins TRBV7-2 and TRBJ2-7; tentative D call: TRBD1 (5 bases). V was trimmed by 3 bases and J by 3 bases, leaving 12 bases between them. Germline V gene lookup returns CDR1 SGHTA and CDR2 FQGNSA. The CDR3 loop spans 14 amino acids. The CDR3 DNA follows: TGTGCCAGCAGCTTTAGACAGAATGTCTACGAGCAGTACTTC. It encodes CASSFRQNVYEQYF.

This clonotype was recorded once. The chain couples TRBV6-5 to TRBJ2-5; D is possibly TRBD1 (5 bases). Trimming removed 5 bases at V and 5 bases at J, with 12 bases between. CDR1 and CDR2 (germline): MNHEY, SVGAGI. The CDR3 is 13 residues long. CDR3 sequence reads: CASSDDSGETQYF. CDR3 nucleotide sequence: TGTGCCAGCAGTGACGACAGTGGCGAGACCCAGTACTTC.

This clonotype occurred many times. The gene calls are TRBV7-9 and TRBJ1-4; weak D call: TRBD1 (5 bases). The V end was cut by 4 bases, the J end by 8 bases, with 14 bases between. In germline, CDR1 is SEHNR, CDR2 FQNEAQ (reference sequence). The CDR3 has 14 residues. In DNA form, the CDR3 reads TGTGCCAGCAGCTGGGGACTGCGCGGGGAAAAACTGTTTTTT. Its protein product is CASSWGLRGEKLFF.

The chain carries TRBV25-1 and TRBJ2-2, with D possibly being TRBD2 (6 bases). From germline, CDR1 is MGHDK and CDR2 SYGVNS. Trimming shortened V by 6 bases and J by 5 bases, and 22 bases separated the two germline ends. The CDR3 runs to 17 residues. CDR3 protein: CASSPSDGGRRTGELFF. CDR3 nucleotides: TGTGCCAGCAGCCCTTCGGATGGGGGGAGACGGACCGGGGAGCTGTTTTTT.

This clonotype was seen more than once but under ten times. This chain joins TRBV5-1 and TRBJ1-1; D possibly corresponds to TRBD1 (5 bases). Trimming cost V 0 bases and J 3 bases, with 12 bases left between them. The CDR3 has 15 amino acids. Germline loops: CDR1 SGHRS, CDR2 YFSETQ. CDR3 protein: CASSLVRAGDTEAFF. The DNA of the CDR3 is TGCGCCAGCAGCTTGGTCAGGGCTGGCGACACTGAAGCTTTCTTT.

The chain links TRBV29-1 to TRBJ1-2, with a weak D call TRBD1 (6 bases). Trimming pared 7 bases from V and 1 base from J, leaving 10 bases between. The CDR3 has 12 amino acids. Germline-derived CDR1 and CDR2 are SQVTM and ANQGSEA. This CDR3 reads CSARGLNYGYTF. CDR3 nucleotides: TGCAGCGCCCGGGGGCTTAACTATGGCTACACCTTC.

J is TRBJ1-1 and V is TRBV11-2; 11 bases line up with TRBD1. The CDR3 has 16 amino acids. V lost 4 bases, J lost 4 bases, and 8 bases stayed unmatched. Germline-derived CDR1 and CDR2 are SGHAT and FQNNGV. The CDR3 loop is CASSSPLGTGGTEAFF. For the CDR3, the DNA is TGTGCCAGCAGCTCCCCGTTGGGGACAGGGGGCACTGAAGCTTTCTTT.

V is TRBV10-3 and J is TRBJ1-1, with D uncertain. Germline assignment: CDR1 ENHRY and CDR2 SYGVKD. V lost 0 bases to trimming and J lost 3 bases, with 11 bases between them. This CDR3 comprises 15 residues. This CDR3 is CAISESGGGYTEAFF. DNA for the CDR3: TGTGCCATCAGTGAGTCAGGCGGAGGTTACACTGAAGCTTTCTTT.

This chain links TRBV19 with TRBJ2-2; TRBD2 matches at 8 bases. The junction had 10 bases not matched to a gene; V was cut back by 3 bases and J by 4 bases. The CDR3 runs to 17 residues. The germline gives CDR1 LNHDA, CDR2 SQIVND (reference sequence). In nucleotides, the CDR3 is TGTGCCAGTAGTATTTTAGCGGGGAAGTTTGGCACCGGGGAGCTGTTTTTT. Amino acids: CASSILAGKFGTGELFF.

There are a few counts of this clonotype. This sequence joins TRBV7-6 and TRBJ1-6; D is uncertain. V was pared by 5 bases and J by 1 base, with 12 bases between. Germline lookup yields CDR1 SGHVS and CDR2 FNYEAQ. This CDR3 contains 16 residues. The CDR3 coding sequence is TGTGCCAGCAGCCAGTTGGCGGGTTCCTATAATTCACCCCTCCACTTT. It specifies CASSQLAGSYNSPLHF.

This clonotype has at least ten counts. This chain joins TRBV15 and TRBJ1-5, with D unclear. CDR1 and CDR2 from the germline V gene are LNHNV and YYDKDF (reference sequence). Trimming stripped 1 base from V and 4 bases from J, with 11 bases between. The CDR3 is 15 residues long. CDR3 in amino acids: CATSRGRQVNQPQHF. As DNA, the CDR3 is TGTGCCACCAGCAGAGGACGGCAGGTGAATCAGCCCCAGCATTTT. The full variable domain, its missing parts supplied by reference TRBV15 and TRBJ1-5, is DAMVIQNPRYQVTQFGKPVTLSCSQTLNHNVMYWYQQKSSQAPKLLFHYYDKDFNNEADTPDNFQSRRPNTSFCFLDIRSPGLGDTAMYLCATSRGRQVNQPQHFGDGTRLSIL.

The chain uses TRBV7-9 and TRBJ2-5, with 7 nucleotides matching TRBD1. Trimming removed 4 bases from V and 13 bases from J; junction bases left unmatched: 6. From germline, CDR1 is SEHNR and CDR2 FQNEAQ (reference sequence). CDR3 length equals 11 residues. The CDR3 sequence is CASSYGQARYF. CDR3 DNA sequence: TGTGCCAGCAGCTATGGACAGGCCCGGTACTTC. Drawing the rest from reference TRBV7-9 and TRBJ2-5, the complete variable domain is DTGVSQNPRHKITKRGQNVTFRCDPISEHNRLYWYRQTLGQGPEFLTYFQNEAQLEKSRLLSDRFSAERPKGSFSTLEIQRTEQGDSAMYLCASSYGQARYFGPGTRLLVL.

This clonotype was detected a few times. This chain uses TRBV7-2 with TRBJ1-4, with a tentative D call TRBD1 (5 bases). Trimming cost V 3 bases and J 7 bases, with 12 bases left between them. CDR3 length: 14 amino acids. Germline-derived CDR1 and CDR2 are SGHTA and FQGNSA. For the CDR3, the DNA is TGTGCCAGCAGCTTTTTCCGCGACAGTGAAAAACTGTTTTTT. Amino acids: CASSFFRDSEKLFF.

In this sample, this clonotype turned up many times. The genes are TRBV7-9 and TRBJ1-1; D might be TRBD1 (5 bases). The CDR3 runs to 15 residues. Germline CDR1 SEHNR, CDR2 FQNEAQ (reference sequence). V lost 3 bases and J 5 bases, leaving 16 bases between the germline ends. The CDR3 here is CASSLVREVVTEAFF. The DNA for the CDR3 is TGTGCCAGCAGCTTGGTCAGGGAGGTAGTGACTGAAGCTTTCTTT. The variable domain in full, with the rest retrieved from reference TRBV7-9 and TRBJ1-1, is DTGVSQNPRHKITKRGQNVTFRCDPISEHNRLYWYRQTLGQGPEFLTYFQNEAQLEKSRLLSDRFSAERPKGSFSTLEIQRTEQGDSAMYLCASSLVREVVTEAFFGQGTRLTVV.

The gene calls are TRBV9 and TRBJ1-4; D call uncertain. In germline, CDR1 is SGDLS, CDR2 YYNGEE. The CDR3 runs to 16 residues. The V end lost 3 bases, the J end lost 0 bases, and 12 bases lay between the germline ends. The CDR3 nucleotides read TGTGCCAGCAGCGCCTACCCAGGTGCAACTAATGAAAAACTGTTTTTT. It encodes CASSAYPGATNEKLFF.

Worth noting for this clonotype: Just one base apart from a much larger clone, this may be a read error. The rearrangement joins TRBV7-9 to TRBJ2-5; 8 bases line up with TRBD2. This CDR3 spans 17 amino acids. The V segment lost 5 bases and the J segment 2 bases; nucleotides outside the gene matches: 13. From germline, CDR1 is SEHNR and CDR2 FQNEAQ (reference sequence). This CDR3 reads CASSESGTRSRQETQYF. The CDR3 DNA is TGTGCCAGCAGCGAGTCCGGGACTAGGAGTAGGCAAGAGACCCAGTACTTC.

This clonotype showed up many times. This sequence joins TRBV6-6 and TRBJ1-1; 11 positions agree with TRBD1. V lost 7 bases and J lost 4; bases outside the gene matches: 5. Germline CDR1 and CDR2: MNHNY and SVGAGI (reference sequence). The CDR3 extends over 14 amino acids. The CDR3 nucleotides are TGTGCCAGCAACAAGGGACAGGGGGGCACTGAAGCTTTCTTT. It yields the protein CASNKGQGGTEAFF.